This entry lists 27 T cell receptor beta chains sequenced from one sample in a study of T cell responses to AZD1222 COVID-19 vaccine. The protocol was immunoSEQ multiplex PCR, while the TCRdb copy is restricted to in-frame clones and leaves out a portion. The data contain approximately 100,000 clones, about 91% of them singletons. Material: peripheral blood, obtained on day 0 of AZD1222 vaccination. These receptors all come from an adult in good health.

This sequence joins TRBV5-4 and TRBJ2-3, with TRBD2 identical over 8 bases. The junction had 9 bases not matched to a gene; V was cut back by 5 bases and J by 1 base. The germline V gene encodes CDR1 SGHNT and CDR2 YYREEE (reference sequence). The CDR3 is 16 residues long. The CDR3 sequence: CASSFLAGRGTDTQYF. In DNA, the CDR3 is TGTGCCAGCAGTTTCCTAGCGGGTCGAGGCACAGATACGCAGTATTTT. The whole variable domain, remainder taken from reference TRBV5-4 and TRBJ2-3, is ETGVTQSPTHLIKTRGQQVTLRCSSQSGHNTVSWYQQALGQGPQFIFQYYREEENGRGNFPPRFSGLQFPNYSSELNVNALELDDSALYLCASSFLAGRGTDTQYFGPGTRLTVL.

The V gene is TRBV2, the J gene TRBJ2-3; D remains unclear. The germline gives CDR1 SNHLY, CDR2 FYNNEI. The CDR3 sequence is 14 residues long. With 8 bases removed from V and 2 bases from J, the gap between germline ends came to 14 bases. The CDR3 spells CASGSWTVTDTQYF. The CDR3 nucleotides are TGTGCCAGCGGATCTTGGACGGTCACAGATACGCAGTATTTT.

This clone was seen only a few times. The J gene is TRBJ2-7, the V gene TRBV11-2, with a tentative D call TRBD1 (6 bases). Looked up from germline, CDR1 is SGHAT and CDR2 is FQNNGV. The length of the CDR3 is 12 residues. Trimming cost V 2 bases and J 4 bases, with 6 bases left between them. CDR3 nucleotide sequence: TGTGCCAGCAGCTTACAGGGGTACGAGCAGTACTTC. Protein sequence: CASSLQGYEQYF.

The chain employs TRBV5-1 and TRBJ2-2, with no clear D. The CDR3 loop spans 14 amino acids. CDR1 is SGHRS and CDR2 is YFSETQ in the germline V gene. V gave up 0 bases and J gave up 7 bases, with 10 bases separating them. The CDR3 DNA reads as TGCGCCAGCAGCTTGGCCTTGGAGTACGGGGAGCTGTTTTTT. This codes for CASSLALEYGELFF. Looking up the rest from reference TRBV5-1 and TRBJ2-2 gives the full variable domain: KAGVTQTPRYLIKTRGQQVTLSCSPISGHRSVSWYQQTPGQGLQFLFEYFSETQRNKGNFPGRFSGRQFSNSRSEMNVSTLELGDSALYLCASSLALEYGELFFGEGSRLTVL.

The J gene is TRBJ2-5, the V gene TRBV3-1 (or the pseudogene TRBV3-2), with 9 nucleotides matching TRBD2. Germline CDR1 is LGHDT and CDR2 is YNNKEL (reference sequence). The CDR3 loop spans 15 amino acids. V was clipped by 2 bases and J by 2 bases; unmatched bases: 3. The CDR3, as DNA: TGTGCCAGCAGCCAACAGACTAGCGGACAAGAGACCCAGTACTTC. Translating gives CASSQQTSGQETQYF.

The chain couples TRBV29-1 to TRBJ1-2, with D maybe TRBD1 (5 bases). V was clipped by 4 bases and J by 2 bases, with 11 bases between them. The CDR3 consists of 13 residues. Germline V gene lookup returns CDR1 SQVTM and CDR2 ANQGSEA. CDR3 nucleotide sequence: TGCAGCGTTGGGGACGGTACAAACTATGGCTACACCTTC. Translating gives CSVGDGTNYGYTF. Complete variable domain (other parts from reference TRBV29-1 and TRBJ1-2): SAVISQKPSRDICQRGTSLTIQCQVDSQVTMMFWYRQQPGQSLTLIATANQGSEATYESGFVIDKFPISRPNLTFSTLTVSNMSPEDSSIYLCSVGDGTNYGYTFGSGTRLTVV.

J is TRBJ2-3 and V is TRBV7-8; D unclear. The CDR3 loop spans 12 amino acids. CDR1 and CDR2 from the germline V gene are SGHVS and FQNEAQ. Trimming left V 8 bases short and J 6 bases short, with 12 bases between. Here the CDR3 reads CASALHLDTQYF. The CDR3 nucleotides read TGTGCCAGCGCCCTGCACTTGGATACGCAGTATTTT.

This clone was seen just once. The chain combines TRBV20-1 with TRBJ2-5, with 7 positions matching TRBD2. V shed 3 bases, J shed 3 bases, and the junction held 1 base outside the gene matches. CDR1 and CDR2 (germline): DFQATT, SNEGSKA (reference sequence). This CDR3 is 12 amino acids long. As DNA, the CDR3 is TGCAGTGCTAGTGCGGGAGAAGAGACCCAGTACTTC. Translated, it gives CSASAGEETQYF.

The chain links TRBV7-9 to TRBJ2-7; TRBD2 matches at 8 bases. Germline CDR1 SEHNR, CDR2 FQNEAQ (reference sequence). The CDR3 loop spans 15 amino acids. Germline trimming cut 2 bases from V and 3 bases from J; bases unmatched to any gene: 6. The CDR3 bases are TGTGCCAGCAGCTTACCCGGGCGGGGGGACTACGAGCAGTACTTC. Encoded protein: CASSLPGRGDYEQYF. Drawing the rest from reference TRBV7-9 and TRBJ2-7, the complete variable domain is DTGVSQNPRHKITKRGQNVTFRCDPISEHNRLYWYRQTLGQGPEFLTYFQNEAQLEKSRLLSDRFSAERPKGSFSTLEIQRTEQGDSAMYLCASSLPGRGDYEQYFGPGTRLTVT.

The chain employs TRBV25-1 and TRBJ2-5, with 9 bases aligning to TRBD1. The germline CDR1 and CDR2 sequences are MGHDK and SYGVNS. This CDR3 has 16 residues. Unmatched junction bases numbered 8, after V lost 2 bases and J lost 4 bases. The CDR3: CASSEAGTGRGETQYF. The CDR3 bases are TGTGCCAGCAGTGAAGCAGGGACAGGGCGGGGAGAGACCCAGTACTTC.

V usage is TRBV19 and J usage is TRBJ1-4, with a tentative D call TRBD1 (6 bases). V was shortened by 5 bases and J by 3 bases, with 16 bases between the two germline ends. Per germline, CDR1 LNHDA and CDR2 SQIVND (reference sequence). The length of the CDR3 is 16 residues. CDR3 nucleotides: TGTGCCAGTAGTCCCCCGAACGGGACACCTAATGAAAAACTGTTTTTT. It codes for CASSPPNGTPNEKLFF.

The chain employs TRBV28 and TRBJ2-7; 9 positions agree with TRBD2. This CDR3 comprises 16 residues. The V gene end was trimmed by 8 bases and the J gene end by 1 base; junction bases not matched to a gene: 12. Germline CDR1 is MDHEN and CDR2 is SYDVKM. DNA of the CDR3: TGTGCCAGCGTAGCGGGAGCGGTGTGGGAGTCCTACGAGCAGTACTTC. Translated: CASVAGAVWESYEQYF.

The rearrangement joins TRBV18 to TRBJ2-1, with 7 nucleotides matching TRBD2. CDR3 length equals 17 residues. In germline, CDR1 is KGHSH, CDR2 LQKENI. V lost 1 base, J lost 9 bases, and 15 bases stayed unmatched. This CDR3 is CASSPLHGGGPLGEQFF. The CDR3 DNA sequence: TGTGCCAGCTCACCACTCCATGGGGGAGGGCCGCTCGGTGAGCAGTTCTTC.

The chain combines TRBV6-5 with TRBJ2-2; tentative D call: TRBD2 (5 bases). This CDR3 has 15 amino acids. V was trimmed by 6 bases and J by 0 bases, leaving 11 bases between them. The germline gives CDR1 MNHEY, CDR2 SVGAGI. This CDR3 reads CASRQLETNTGELFF. The CDR3 coding sequence is TGTGCCAGCAGACAACTAGAGACGAACACCGGGGAGCTGTTTTTT.

This clone was counted a few times. Written as DNA, the CDR3 is TGTGCCAGCAGCCTGGGGCAATTCAATTCACCCCTCCACTTT. Residues: CASSLGQFNSPLHF. V usage is TRBV7-9 and J usage is TRBJ1-6, with D maybe TRBD1 (5 bases). The V end was cut by 5 bases, the J end by 7 bases, with 12 bases between. CDR1 is SEHNR and CDR2 is FQNEAQ in the germline V gene (reference sequence). The CDR3 loop spans 14 amino acids.

The rearrangement uses TRBV6-5 and TRBJ2-7; D is ambiguous. The CDR3 runs to 16 residues. Germline loops: CDR1 MNHEY, CDR2 SVGAGI. V gave up 2 bases and J gave up 10 bases, with 24 bases separating them. The CDR3 DNA sequence: TGTGCCAGCAGTTACACCAACTCGTGGCTAGAAGGGCCCCAGTACTTC. Its protein is CASSYTNSWLEGPQYF.

This clone showed up just a few times. The chain has TRBV27 and TRBJ1-2; possibly TRBD1 for D (6 bases). The CDR3 totals 13 residues. Looked up from germline, CDR1 is MNHEY and CDR2 is SMNVEV (reference sequence). The V gene lost 6 bases and the J gene lost 8 bases, with 16 bases spanning the gap. CDR3 protein: CASSRIPTGGYTF. CDR3 DNA: TGTGCCAGCAGCCGAATACCGACAGGCGGCTACACCTTC.

V is TRBV30 and J is TRBJ1-2; D unresolved. Germline loops: CDR1 GTSNPN, CDR2 SVGIG (reference sequence). Trimming left V 0 bases short and J 1 base short, with 24 bases between. The CDR3 is made up of 19 amino acids. The chain's CDR3 is CAWSVFRRTNQALNYGYTF. The CDR3 DNA reads as TGTGCCTGGAGTGTATTTAGGCGGACTAACCAGGCGCTTAACTATGGCTACACCTTC.

The chain links TRBV5-1 to TRBJ1-1, with D possibly TRBD1 on 5 matching bases. CDR1 is SGHRS, CDR2 YFSETQ, per germline. The germline V and J ends were trimmed by 4 bases and 3 bases, with 10 bases remaining between them. The CDR3 extends over 13 amino acids. The CDR3 sequence is CASSPGRDTEAFF. Written as DNA, the CDR3 is TGCGCCAGCAGCCCGGGACGGGACACTGAAGCTTTCTTT.

The count of this clone is one. This sequence joins TRBV6-4 and TRBJ2-1; possibly TRBD1 for D (6 bases). Trimming removed 4 bases at V and 5 bases at J, with 15 bases between. Per germline, CDR1 MRHNA and CDR2 SNTAGT. This CDR3 comprises 15 residues. DNA for the CDR3: TGTGCCAGCAGTGTGGGGGACAAGGGGAACAATGAGCAGTTCTTC. Translating gives CASSVGDKGNNEQFF.

This clone appeared a single time. The chain has TRBV19 and TRBJ2-2, with 11 bases identical to TRBD2. The CDR3 is made up of 17 amino acids. V gave up 10 bases and J gave up 8 bases; unmatched junction bases: 18. Germline CDR1 and CDR2: LNHDA and SQIVND (reference sequence). The CDR3 loop is CAIGQVALAGATGELFF. The CDR3 DNA reads TGTGCCATTGGACAGGTGGCACTAGCGGGAGCCACTGGGGAGCTGTTTTTT.

V usage is TRBV21-1 and J usage is TRBJ1-2. TRBV21-1 is a pseudogene locus. The CDR3 runs 14 residues. The CDR3 loop is CASSKGEKIYGYTF. The CDR3 DNA sequence: TGTGCCAGCAGCAAAGGAGAGAAGATCTATGGCTACACCTTC.

The J gene is TRBJ2-5, the V gene TRBV27, with a possible D match to TRBD1 (5 bases). This CDR3 has 11 residues. CDR1 and CDR2 from the germline V gene are MNHEY and SMNVEV (reference sequence). V was cut by 8 bases and J by 4 bases, with 8 bases left in between. The CDR3 reads CASQGSETQYF. The CDR3 coding sequence is TGTGCCAGCCAGGGTTCAGAGACCCAGTACTTC.

This chain joins TRBV30 and TRBJ1-6; 8 bases are a match to TRBD1. Germline V gives CDR1 GTSNPN, CDR2 SVGIG (reference sequence). After removal of 2 bases from V and 3 bases from J, the junction contained 6 bases not matched to a gene. The CDR3 spans 16 residues. For the CDR3, the DNA is TGTGCCTGGAGTCCCCACGGGACAGGCTATAATTCACCCCTCCACTTT. This gives the protein CAWSPHGTGYNSPLHF. Variable domain in full (rest from reference TRBV30 and TRBJ1-6): SQTIHQWPATLVQPVGSPLSLECTVEGTSNPNLYWYRQAAGRGLQLLFYSVGIGQISSEVPQNLSASRPQDRQFILSSKKLLLSDSGFYLCAWSPHGTGYNSPLHFGNGTRLTVT.

V is TRBV28 and J is TRBJ2-1; TRBD2 matches at 10 bases. CDR3 length: 17 amino acids. The V gene's germline CDR1 is MDHEN and CDR2 SYDVKM. J gave up 6 bases and V 0 bases, and 8 bases lay outside the gene matches. CDR3 residues: CASSLWAAGGRGNEQFF. The CDR3 DNA reads TGTGCCAGCAGTTTATGGGCAGCGGGAGGGAGAGGCAATGAGCAGTTCTTC.

V is TRBV3-1 (or the pseudogene TRBV3-2) and J is TRBJ2-3; 12 bases fit TRBD2. Germline V gene data show CDR1 as LGHDT and CDR2 as YNNKEL (reference sequence). CDR3 length equals 16 residues. The V gene end was trimmed by 4 bases and the J gene end by 2 bases; junction bases not matched to a gene: 4. Here the CDR3 DNA reads TGTGCCAGCAGCCGCCGACTAGCGGGAGTCACAGATACGCAGTATTTT. Protein: CASSRRLAGVTDTQYF.

This chain joins TRBV28 and TRBJ2-2; perhaps TRBD2 as D (6 bases). The CDR3 sequence is 16 residues long. V gave up 2 bases and J gave up 2 bases, with 12 bases separating them. In germline, CDR1 is MDHEN, CDR2 SYDVKM. The CDR3 coding sequence is TGTGCCAGCAGTTTACTGGCGGGAATAAACACCGGGGAGCTGTTTTTT. The encoded protein is CASSLLAGINTGELFF. The full variable domain, in which reference TRBV28 and TRBJ2-2 provide the parts outside the CDR3, is DVKVTQSSRYLVKRTGEKVFLECVQDMDHENMFWYRQDPGLGLRLIYFSYDVKMKEKGDIPEGYSVSREKKERFSLILESASTNQTSMYLCASSLLAGINTGELFFGEGSRLTVL.